This TCR beta chain stems from a study of blood T cell repertoires in COVID-19. The assay was immunoSEQ multiplex PCR, and TCRdb's table has in-frame clones only and misses some. The data hold 200,000 to 250,000 clones, with roughly 88% observed a single time. The table lists this clone with a few counts. J was trimmed by 2 bases and V by 5 bases; bases with no gene match: 1. There are 13 residues in the CDR3. The sequence was collected from a woman aged 40-49 years who had recovered from COVID-19. Sequences were obtained from peripheral blood. The rearrangement links TRBV12-3 or TRBV12-4 to TRBJ1-2; TRBD1 matches at 8 bases. DNA of the CDR3: TGTGCCAGCAGTCGGACAGGGAACTATGGCTACACCTTC. This sequence encodes CASSRTGNYGYTF.